One T cell receptor beta chain is described in this entry. The antigen remains undetermined. Using immunoSEQ multiplex PCR, the repertoire was profiled, and TCRdb retains in-frame clones only, with some absent. The table lists approximately 73,000 clones, roughly 87% of them singletons. This record belongs to a study of OX40 agonist ivuxolimab in advanced cancers. Overall study findings and caveats: Mean expanded clone counts were higher in CD8+ than CD4+ T cells. At doses 0.1 to 3.0 mg/kg, CD4+ and CD8+ clones expanded.

This CDR3 region has 13 residues. Germline V gene sequence: CDR1 KGHSH, CDR2 LQKENI. V lost 6 bases, J lost 5 bases, and 4 bases stayed unmatched. Sequenced material: CD4+ or CD8+ T cells sorted from blood, taken in a trial of the OX40 agonist ivuxolimab. V is TRBV18 and J is TRBJ1-5; 7 bases are a match to TRBD1. The receptor was isolated from an adult with an advanced solid tumor such as melanoma, head and neck, liver or kidney cancer. In nucleotides, the CDR3 is TGTGCCAGCTCGGGACAGAAGGATCAGCCCCAGCATTTT. It yields the protein CASSGQKDQPQHF.